Listed below are T cell receptor beta chains from one sample, sequenced in a study of blood T cells in healthy people across ages. TCRdb passed the 5' RACE reads through MiXCR, listing each CDR3 protein once. The sample lists around 650,000 distinct CDR3 sequences, around 41% occurring once. The sequenced material came from blood. The source of these receptors is a man older than 75 in good health. Both conserved end residues are part of each CDR3. The D gene is left open where the match is weak. Clone size, where shown, is once, few, many, or a class for clones that have expanded.

D: TRBD2; V: TRBV5-1; size: NA; J: TRBJ2-2; DNA: TGCGCCAGCAGGCGTAGCGGGGTCAGGGACACCGGGGAGCTGTTTTTT; CDR3: CASRRSGVRDTGELFF
D: NA; V: TRBV11-2; size: NA; J: TRBJ2-1; DNA: TGTGCCAGCACCCCTGGTGGGGGCCCCAGCTCCTACAATGAGCAGTTCTTC; CDR3: CASTPGGGPSSYNEQFF
D: TRBD2; V: TRBV20-1; size: NA; J: TRBJ2-7; DNA: TGCAGTGCTGCCGGGACTACACGCTACGAGCAGTACTTC; CDR3: CSAAGTTRYEQYF
D: TRBD1; V: TRBV4-3; size: NA; J: TRBJ2-3; DNA: TGCGCCAGCAGCCAAGATAGGCCCGGGACAGGGGGTATATCTAGCACAGATACGCAGTATTTT; CDR3: CASSQDRPGTGGISSTDTQYF
D: NA; V: TRBV6-2/TRBV6-3; size: NA; J: TRBJ1-2; DNA: TGTGCCAGCAGTTCAGATAACTATGGCTACACCTTC; CDR3: CASSSDNYGYTF
D: NA; V: TRBV12-3/TRBV12-4; size: NA; J: TRBJ1-5; DNA: TGTGCCAGCAGGGCGGAGAATTCCGTTAATCAGCCCCAGCATTTT; CDR3: CASRAENSVNQPQHF
D: TRBD2; V: TRBV6-2/TRBV6-3; size: NA; J: TRBJ2-3; DNA: TGTGCCAGCCTTACTAGCGGAAGCACAGATACGCAGTATTTT; CDR3: CASLTSGSTDTQYF
D: TRBD2; V: TRBV20-1; size: NA; J: TRBJ2-1; DNA: TGCAGTGCTAGAATGGCGACTAGCGGGAGTAATGAGCAGTTCTTC; CDR3: CSARMATSGSNEQFF
D: TRBD2; V: TRBV4-2; size: few; J: TRBJ2-5; DNA: TGTGCCAGCAGCCAAGACGCTAGCGGGGGCCAAGAGACCCAGTACTTC; CDR3: CASSQDASGGQETQYF
D: NA; V: TRBV7-2; size: few; J: TRBJ2-3; DNA: TGTGCCAGCAGCGCTAGTCCGGGACTTAACACAGATACGCAGTATTTT; CDR3: CASSASPGLNTDTQYF
D: NA; V: TRBV5-6; size: once; J: TRBJ1-4; DNA: TGTGCCAGCAGCTTACGGCTGGGGTGGGAAAAACTGTTTTTT; CDR3: CASSLRLGWEKLFF
D: TRBD2; V: TRBV6-2/TRBV6-3; size: NA; J: TRBJ2-5; DNA: TGTGCCAGCAGTTACCAGCGGGGGATCCAAGAGACCCAGTACTTC; CDR3: CASSYQRGIQETQYF
D: NA; V: TRBV7-2; size: few; J: TRBJ1-6; DNA: TGTGCCAGCAGCCTTAGCCCGGGGATCTATAATTCACCCCTCCACTTT; CDR3: CASSLSPGIYNSPLHF
D: NA; V: TRBV5-1; size: NA; J: TRBJ1-2; DNA: TGCGCCAGCAGCTTGGGGACCGCAACCCCCAACTATGGCTACACCTTC; CDR3: CASSLGTATPNYGYTF
D: NA; V: TRBV6-2/TRBV6-3; size: few; J: TRBJ2-3; DNA: TGTGCCAGCAGTTTGTCGGGACTTCTGGCAGATACGCAGTATTTT; CDR3: CASSLSGLLADTQYF
D: TRBD2; V: TRBV20-1; size: once; J: TRBJ2-7; DNA: TGCAGTGCTAACCCCGGGGCTAGCGGGACCTACGAGCAGTACTTC; CDR3: CSANPGASGTYEQYF
D: NA; V: TRBV7-2; size: few; J: TRBJ2-3; DNA: TGTGCCAGCAGCTTAGACTGGGGCCCTCTCTCAGATACGCAGTATTTT; CDR3: CASSLDWGPLSDTQYF
D: TRBD2; V: TRBV11-2; size: NA; J: TRBJ2-1; DNA: TGTGCCAGCAGCTTACTAGCGGGGAGAGTGGGCAATGAGCAGTTCTTC; CDR3: CASSLLAGRVGNEQFF